The present entry profiles one T cell receptor (beta chain) with its context. These data belong to a study of cytomegalovirus exposure and HLA in healthy donors. This table comes from immunoSEQ multiplex PCR, and its TCRdb copy is limited to in-frame clones, with some not included. Altogether 100,000 to 150,000 clones are present, 89% being singletons, with the ten largest covering 2% to 2.5%. The clonotype was recovered from a woman between 18 and 29 years old in good health and CMV-seronegative. Sequences were obtained from PBMCs.

CDR3 bases: TGTGCCAGCAGCTTACTAGCGGGAGGAGGCACAGATACGCAGTATTTT. Protein: CASSLLAGGGTDTQYF. The chain links TRBV11-2 to TRBJ2-3, with 11 bases fitting TRBD2. CDR1 SGHAT and CDR2 FQNNGV come from the germline V gene. CDR3 length: 16 residues. V dropped 2 bases and J dropped 1; count of bases not matched to a gene: 2. Filled out from reference TRBV11-2 and TRBJ2-3, the complete variable domain reads EAGVAQSPRYKIIEKRQSVAFWCNPISGHATLYWYQQILGQGPKLLIQFQNNGVVDDSQLPKDRFSAERLKGVDSTLKIQPAKLEDSAVYLCASSLLAGGGTDTQYFGPGTRLTVL.